The 29 T cell receptor beta chains given below trace back to one sample, sequenced in a study of Graves' ophthalmopathy and Graves' hyperthyroidism. Amplified material comprised TCR beta CDR3 regions derived from RNA transcripts. RT-PCR in the first round used HTBI primers; a second-round multiplex PCR followed. TCRdb re-derived calls from the multiplex PCR reads in MiXCR, one entry per CDR3 protein. The sample yields around 1.1 million distinct CDR3 sequences, 35% to 40% seen once. Sequences were obtained from peripheral blood or thyroid tissue (not recorded which). Receptors were obtained from an adult man with Graves' hyperthyroidism.

Ten or more counts support this clonotype. The chain links TRBV19 to TRBJ1-2; the D is unclear. CDR3 length: 11 residues. Deletions cut 3 bases from V and 3 bases from J, with 2 bases between. Germline loops: CDR1 LNHDA, CDR2 SQIVND (reference sequence). The CDR3 DNA reads TGTGCCAGTAGTATCCACTATGGCTACACCTTC. The encoded protein is CASSIHYGYTF.

The chain combines TRBV10-3 with TRBJ1-5; D not resolved. The CDR3 totals 13 residues. CDR1 is ENHRY and CDR2 is SYGVKD in the germline V gene. The CDR3 sequence: CVSSLGGNQPQHF. In DNA form, the CDR3 reads TGTGTCAGCAGTTTGGGTGGCAATCAGCCCCAGCATTTT.

This clonotype was found a few times. V gene TRBV18 combines with J gene TRBJ2-7; TRBD2 matches at 8 bases. Germline trimming cut 3 bases from V and 5 bases from J; bases unmatched to any gene: 12. CDR1 and CDR2 (germline): KGHSH, LQKENI. The CDR3 spans 16 residues. Here the CDR3 reads CASSPGLAGLSDEQYF. In DNA form, the CDR3 reads TGTGCCAGCTCACCCGGGCTAGCGGGCCTCTCGGACGAGCAGTACTTC.

This clonotype was seen repeatedly, ten times or more. V is TRBV7-2 and J is TRBJ1-1, with 7 bases aligning to TRBD1. V shed 5 bases and J 7 bases; nucleotides not matched to a gene: 13. The germline V gene has CDR1 SGHTA and CDR2 FQGNSA. The CDR3 spans 15 residues. Here the CDR3 DNA reads TGTGCCAGCAGCATTGGGAGGGGGCGAAGTGGTGAAGCTTTCTTT. Translated, it gives CASSIGRGRSGEAFF.

V is TRBV10-3 and J is TRBJ1-1, with D uncertain. V shed 10 bases and J shed 2 bases, with 14 bases lying between them. The CDR3 is made up of 13 amino acids. Looked up from germline, CDR1 is ENHRY and CDR2 is SYGVKD. For the CDR3, the DNA is TGTGCCAGCAAGCAGACCAGAAACACTGAAGCTTTCTTT. It codes for CASKQTRNTEAFF.

This clonotype has just a few counts. V is TRBV2 and J is TRBJ2-5; D is ambiguous. In germline, CDR1 is SNHLY, CDR2 FYNNEI. Trimming removed 6 bases at V and 5 bases at J, with 7 bases between. CDR3 length equals 11 residues. The CDR3 DNA follows: TGTGCCAGCAGGGGCTATGAGACCCAGTACTTC. It translates to CASRGYETQYF.

V and J are TRBV29-1 and TRBJ1-5; no reliable D call. This CDR3 has 11 residues. The germline gives CDR1 SQVTM, CDR2 ANQGSEA. Trimming left V 7 bases short and J 14 bases short, with 18 bases between. The CDR3 is CSGKNYFAEHF. The CDR3 coding sequence is TGCAGCGGGAAGAACTATTTTGCCGAGCATTTT.

The chain joins TRBV25-1 to TRBJ1-5, with D unresolved. CDR1 is MGHDK, CDR2 SYGVNS, per germline. V lost 4 bases, J lost 1 base, and 14 bases lay in between. The CDR3 loop spans 16 amino acids. The CDR3 bases are TGTGCCAGCAGTGTTGGCGTCCTTTGGAGCAATCAGCCCCAGCATTTT. Translating gives CASSVGVLWSNQPQHF.

Points on this clonotype: A much more abundant neighbour one base away suggests this may be a read error. The chain has TRBV2 and TRBJ2-7; 7 bases are shared with TRBD2. CDR1 is SNHLY, CDR2 FYNNEI, per germline. This CDR3 spans 11 amino acids. CDR3 region: CAGGGLGEQHF. In DNA form, the CDR3 reads TGTGCCGGGGGAGGGCTAGGCGAGCAGCACTTC.

Points on this clonotype: Sequence at one end of the junction differs from germline and may be a read error. This sequence joins TRBV10-3 and TRBJ1-1; maybe TRBD1 (6 bases). This CDR3 is built from 14 residues. The V gene's germline CDR1 is ENHRY and CDR2 SYGVKD. Here the CDR3 reads CAISGDKGIPEAFF. The CDR3 coding sequence is TGTGCCATCAGCGGGGACAAGGGGATCCCTGAAGCTTTCTTC.

This clonotype has a handful of counts. The chain couples TRBV7-2 to TRBJ2-7, with D maybe TRBD2 (5 bases). The V gene lost 2 bases and the J gene lost 2 bases, with 16 bases spanning the gap. The CDR3 consists of 16 residues. The germline CDR1 and CDR2 sequences are SGHTA and FQGNSA. DNA for the CDR3: TGTGCCAGCAGCTTATCCCCCCGGGGTTCTACCTACGAGCAGTACTTC. Residues: CASSLSPRGSTYEQYF.

Comments on this clonotype: A much larger clone differs by one base, so this may be a read error. The chain employs TRBV11-2 and TRBJ1-6, with unresolved D. V was trimmed by 5 bases and J by 15 bases, leaving 11 bases between them. This CDR3 is 11 amino acids long. Germline V gene lookup returns CDR1 SGHAT and CDR2 FQNNGV. The CDR3 DNA is TGTGCCAGCAGCCCGGGGTCGTACCTCCACTTT. It specifies CASSPGSYLHF.

This chain connects TRBV11-1 to TRBJ1-4, with TRBD1 as a possible D gene (6 bases). The CDR3 runs to 15 residues. Between the trimmed V and J ends, which lost 6 bases and 11 bases, there was a span of 22 bases. The germline V gene has CDR1 SGHAT and CDR2 FQDESV (reference sequence). CDR3 protein: CASSSAGTNLQKLFF. CDR3 coding DNA: TGTGCCAGCAGTTCAGCCGGGACAAACCTTCAGAAACTGTTTTTT.

The V call is TRBV24-1, the J call TRBJ2-3, with 13 positions matching TRBD2. The trim removed 4 bases at V and 1 base at J, leaving 4 bases unmatched. The CDR3 extends over 17 amino acids. The germline gives CDR1 KGHDR, CDR2 SFDVKD. The CDR3 spells CATSDPGTSGGTDTQYF. CDR3 DNA sequence: TGTGCCACCAGTGACCCTGGGACTAGCGGGGGCACAGATACGCAGTATTTT.

This clonotype was picked up many times. The DNA for the CDR3 is TGTGCCAGCAGTTACACGGGTAATTCACCCCTCCACTTT. It specifies CASSYTGNSPLHF. J is TRBJ1-6 and V is TRBV6-5; no definite D call. Germline-derived CDR1 and CDR2 are MNHEY and SVGAGI. This CDR3 spans 13 amino acids. Trimming removed 2 bases at V and 6 bases at J, with 5 bases between.

This clonotype was seen at least ten times. The V call is TRBV15, the J call TRBJ1-5; D is perhaps TRBD1 (5 bases). Per the germline V gene, CDR1 is LNHNV and CDR2 is YYDKDF (reference sequence). V was clipped by 8 bases and J by 0 bases, with 11 bases between them. CDR3 length equals 14 residues. CDR3 coding DNA: TGTGCCACCGCAGGGTGGAATAGCAATCAGCCCCAGCATTTT. It is translated as CATAGWNSNQPQHF.

CDR3 DNA sequence: TGTGCCAGCAGTGTGTGGGGAGAGCAGTACTTC. Protein sequence: CASSVWGEQYF. The chain carries TRBV2 and TRBJ2-7; D is unclear. The CDR3 contains 11 residues. Germline V lookup: CDR1 SNHLY, CDR2 FYNNEI. V lost 4 bases to trimming and J lost 7 bases, with 8 bases between them.

The chain has TRBV11-2 and TRBJ1-1; 10 bases match TRBD1. Germline V gene sequence: CDR1 SGHAT, CDR2 FQNNGV. Germline trimming cut 5 bases from V and 7 bases from J; bases unmatched to any gene: 4. This CDR3 is 13 amino acids long. The CDR3 sequence: CASSRTGGGEAFF. DNA of the CDR3: TGTGCCAGCAGCCGGACAGGGGGGGGTGAAGCTTTCTTT. Full variable domain (outside the CDR3, taken from reference TRBV11-2 and TRBJ1-1): EAGVAQSPRYKIIEKRQSVAFWCNPISGHATLYWYQQILGQGPKLLIQFQNNGVVDDSQLPKDRFSAERLKGVDSTLKIQPAKLEDSAVYLCASSRTGGGEAFFGQGTRLTVV.

This clonotype was observed many times. CDR3 sequence: CATDGGVLNYGYTF. CDR3 DNA: TGTGCCACCGATGGTGGGGTCTTAAACTATGGCTACACCTTC. The chain combines TRBV24-1 with TRBJ1-2, with D unclear. Germline CDR1 reads KGHDR; CDR2 reads SFDVKD. Trimming left V 9 bases short and J 2 bases short, with 15 bases between. CDR3 size: 14 residues.

On this clonotype: This may be a read error, as it is one base from a much larger clone. J is TRBJ2-7 and V is TRBV11-2; D not certain. This CDR3 region has 13 residues. CDR1 is SGHAT, CDR2 FQNNGV, per germline. The CDR3 coding sequence is TGTGCCAGCAGCTGGGCGGAAAACTACGAGAAGTACTTC. This codes for CASSWAENYEKYF.

Comment on this clonotype: A much larger clone lies a single base off, so this may be a read error. The chain couples TRBV14 to TRBJ2-6, with D perhaps TRBD1 (6 bases). The V gene's germline CDR1 is SGHDN and CDR2 FVKESK. The CDR3 covers 16 residues. CDR3 sequence: CAGSQDRLSGANVLTF. The CDR3 region has the DNA TGTGCCGGCAGCCAAGACAGGCTCTCTGGGGCCAACGTCCTGACTTTC.

V usage is TRBV25-1 and J usage is TRBJ2-2; TRBD1 matches at 9 bases. The trim removed 1 base at V and 4 bases at J, leaving 7 bases unmatched. The CDR3 spans 17 residues. The germline V gene encodes CDR1 MGHDK and CDR2 SYGVNS. The CDR3 DNA reads TGTGCCAGCAGTGAATTCGGGACAGGGTCCCGCACCGGGGAGCTGTTTTTT. Amino acid sequence: CASSEFGTGSRTGELFF.

The chain joins TRBV29-1 to TRBJ2-7, with a weak D call TRBD2 (5 bases). V was pared by 8 bases and J by 6 bases, with 8 bases between. Germline values: CDR1 SQVTM, CDR2 ANQGSEA. The CDR3 consists of 9 residues. In DNA, the CDR3 is TGCAGCTTGGAGGCCGAGCAGTACTTC. Residues: CSLEAEQYF.

This clonotype was detected many times. The chain recombines TRBV20-1 with TRBJ2-7; D is unresolved. Germline CDR1 and CDR2: DFQATT and SNEGSKA (reference sequence). Trimming removed 7 bases at V and 2 bases at J, with 18 bases between. CDR3 length: 14 residues. The CDR3 region has the DNA TGCAGTGGGCAGCAGATGACAAGAACCTACGAGCAGTACTTC. It encodes CSGQQMTRTYEQYF.

A word on this clonotype: Its ends do not fully match the called genes, so a read error is possible. The chain combines TRBV6-6 with TRBJ1-3; D gene ambiguous. The CDR3 sequence is 15 residues long. Germline V gives CDR1 MNHNY, CDR2 SVGAGI (reference sequence). The CDR3 protein is CAISERSGSGNTIYF. The DNA for the CDR3 is TGTGCCATCAGTGAAAGGAGCGGGAGTGGAAACACCATATATTTT.

This clonotype turned up a few times. The V call is TRBV2, the J call TRBJ1-1; D unclear. Per germline, CDR1 SNHLY and CDR2 FYNNEI. V shed 7 bases and J shed 0 bases, with 9 bases lying between them. CDR3 length equals 13 residues. CDR3 in DNA: TGTGCCAGCAATTTACAGTTGAACACTGAAGCTTTCTTT. Residues: CASNLQLNTEAFF.

This chain links TRBV20-1 with TRBJ1-1, with TRBD1 matching 7 bases. This CDR3 spans 11 amino acids. Looked up from germline, CDR1 is DFQATT and CDR2 is SNEGSKA (reference sequence). This CDR3 reads CRRDSEVEAFF. CDR3 bases: TGCAGACGGGACAGTGAGGTTGAAGCTTTCTTT.

This rearrangement joins TRBV2 to TRBJ1-5; D gene ambiguous. CDR3 length: 14 residues. Germline CDR1 and CDR2: SNHLY and FYNNEI. The V end lost 6 bases, the J end lost 3 bases, and 12 bases lay between the germline ends. The CDR3 loop is CASRQQQNNQPQHF. CDR3 DNA: TGTGCCAGCAGACAACAACAGAACAATCAGCCCCAGCATTTT.

This clonotype has a handful of counts. The chain recombines TRBV12-3 or TRBV12-4 with TRBJ1-2, with D possibly TRBD1 on 5 matching bases. The CDR3 consists of 14 residues. V was trimmed by 6 bases and J by 4 bases, leaving 15 bases between them. The CDR3 DNA sequence: TGTGCCAGCAGCGTGGGGGGTGGAAGCTATGGCTACACCTTC. Translation gives CASSVGGGSYGYTF.